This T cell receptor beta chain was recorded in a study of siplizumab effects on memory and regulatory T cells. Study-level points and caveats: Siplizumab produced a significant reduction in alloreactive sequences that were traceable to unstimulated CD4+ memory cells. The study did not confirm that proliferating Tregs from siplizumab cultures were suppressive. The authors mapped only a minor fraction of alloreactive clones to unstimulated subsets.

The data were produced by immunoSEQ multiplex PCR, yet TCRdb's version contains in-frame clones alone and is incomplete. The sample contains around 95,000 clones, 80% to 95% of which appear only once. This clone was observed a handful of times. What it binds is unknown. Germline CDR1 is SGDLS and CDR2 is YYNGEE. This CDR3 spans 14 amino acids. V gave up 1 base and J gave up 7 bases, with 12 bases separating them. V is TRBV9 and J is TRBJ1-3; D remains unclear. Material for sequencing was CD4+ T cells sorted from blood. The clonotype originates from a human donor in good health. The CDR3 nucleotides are TGTGCCAGCAGCGTAAACATAAACGGGAACACCATATATTTT. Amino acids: CASSVNINGNTIYF.